Each of the 16 T cell receptor beta chains below was sequenced from the same sample in a study of T cells after yellow fever vaccination. TCRdb processed the 5' RACE reads anew with MiXCR; each CDR3 protein has one entry. The sample lists some 500,000 distinct CDR3 sequences, roughly 13% occurring once. This specimen consisted of PBMCs, obtained on the day of the yellow fever booster vaccination. The receptors come from a man aged 25-40 years who received the YFV17D yellow fever vaccine.

This clonotype was counted a few times. V is TRBV7-2 and J is TRBJ1-5, with 10 bases that match TRBD1. V lost 5 bases to trimming and J lost 6 bases; unmatched junction nucleotides: 7. There are 15 residues in the CDR3. Germline-derived CDR1 and CDR2 are SGHTA and FQGNSA. This CDR3 reads CASSMTGGQGQPQHF. The CDR3 DNA reads as TGTGCCAGCAGCATGACAGGGGGCCAGGGTCAGCCCCAGCATTTT.

This clonotype was detected a few times. This chain joins TRBV12-3 or TRBV12-4 and TRBJ2-3; TRBD1 might be the D (6 bases). This CDR3 region has 15 residues. Trimming cost V 7 bases and J 3 bases, with 17 bases left between them. The CDR3 reads CASTTGTGLTDTQYF. The CDR3 DNA is TGTGCCAGCACCACAGGGACGGGGCTAACAGATACGCAGTATTTT.

This clonotype was seen a handful of times. The rearrangement uses TRBV5-1 and TRBJ2-5, with a possible D match to TRBD2 (6 bases). Germline-derived CDR1 and CDR2 are SGHRS and YFSETQ. The CDR3 length is 13 residues. The V gene lost 0 bases and the J gene lost 7 bases, with 10 bases spanning the gap. The CDR3 DNA reads as TGCGCCAGCAGCTTGGGCGGGGAGCGGACCCAGTACTTC. This gives the protein CASSLGGERTQYF.

This clonotype came up once. The rearrangement links TRBV11-2 to TRBJ2-1; D is perhaps TRBD1 (6 bases). The CDR3 loop spans 13 amino acids. Trimming pared 3 bases from V and 9 bases from J, leaving 12 bases between. Looked up from germline, CDR1 is SGHAT and CDR2 is FQNNGV. CDR3 sequence: CASSLSQGTEQFF. CDR3 DNA: TGTGCCAGCAGCTTGTCCCAGGGGACTGAGCAGTTCTTC.

The CDR3 loop is CASSFGTTSEQFF. The CDR3 DNA reads TGTGCCAGCAGTTTTGGGACGACTAGTGAGCAGTTCTTC. V and J are TRBV12-3 or TRBV12-4 and TRBJ2-1, with D possibly being TRBD2 (6 bases). CDR3 length: 13 residues. Trimming cost V 3 bases and J 9 bases, with 12 bases left between them.

The chain uses TRBV29-1 and TRBJ2-7; D ambiguous. This CDR3 has 15 residues. Looked up from germline, CDR1 is SQVTM and CDR2 is ANQGSEA. Deletions cut 1 base from V and 11 bases from J, with 24 bases between. The chain's CDR3 is CSVEGILVPLRDKYF. CDR3 DNA sequence: TGCAGCGTTGAAGGGATACTTGTCCCCCTACGAGATAAGTACTTC.

This chain joins TRBV19 and TRBJ2-5, with D uncertain. Germline lookup yields CDR1 LNHDA and CDR2 SQIVND (reference sequence). Deletions cut 3 bases from V and 2 bases from J, with 10 bases between. The CDR3 length is 14 residues. CDR3 residues: CASSILWGQETQYF. CDR3 nucleotides: TGTGCCAGTAGTATTCTTTGGGGACAAGAGACCCAGTACTTC.

In this sample, this clonotype turned up many times. This rearrangement joins TRBV27 to TRBJ2-1, with a weak D call TRBD2 (5 bases). Germline V lookup: CDR1 MNHEY, CDR2 SMNVEV (reference sequence). The CDR3 has 14 amino acids. Trimming pared 2 bases from V and 4 bases from J, leaving 9 bases between. DNA of the CDR3: TGTGCCAGCAGTTTAGCGGGCGAATACAATGAGCAGTTCTTC. It codes for CASSLAGEYNEQFF.

This clonotype was observed a few times. This chain links TRBV5-1 with TRBJ2-7; D call uncertain. CDR1 is SGHRS, CDR2 YFSETQ, per germline. V dropped 4 bases and J dropped 3 bases, with 8 bases sitting between them. The CDR3 loop spans 12 amino acids. The CDR3 DNA follows: TGCGCCAGCAGCGCCAATAACTACGAGCAGTACTTC. Amino acid sequence: CASSANNYEQYF. Based on the CDR3 plus reference TRBV5-1 and TRBJ2-7, the full variable domain is KAGVTQTPRYLIKTRGQQVTLSCSPISGHRSVSWYQQTPGQGLQFLFEYFSETQRNKGNFPGRFSGRQFSNSRSEMNVSTLELGDSALYLCASSANNYEQYFGPGTRLTVT.

This clonotype was counted between two and nine times. The rearrangement uses TRBV14 and TRBJ2-5; 7 nucleotides align to TRBD2. CDR3 size: 15 residues. The junction had 8 bases not matched to a gene; V was cut back by 2 bases and J by 5 bases. Germline values: CDR1 SGHDN, CDR2 FVKESK. The chain's CDR3 is CASSQRSGKRETQYF. The CDR3 nucleotides are TGTGCCAGCAGCCAACGCAGCGGGAAGCGGGAGACCCAGTACTTC.

The sample holds many counts of this clonotype. V and J are TRBV3-1 and TRBJ2-7, with D unclear. The CDR3 extends over 15 amino acids. V lost 4 bases and J lost 0, with 13 bases in between. Germline V lookup: CDR1 LGHDT, CDR2 YNNKEL (reference sequence). The CDR3 DNA sequence: TGTGCCAGCAGCCCGGGTCTCCGGAGCTCCTACGAGCAGTACTTC. This gives the protein CASSPGLRSSYEQYF.

This clonotype was detected a few times. The chain uses TRBV6-1 and TRBJ2-2, with no clear D. Germline V gene data show CDR1 as MNHNS and CDR2 as SASEGT. This CDR3 contains 15 residues. V lost 9 bases, J lost 4 bases, and 18 bases lay in between. CDR3 DNA sequence: TGTGCCAGTATGGCCCCCGGGTCCTCCACCGGGGAGCTGTTTTTT. It translates to CASMAPGSSTGELFF.

The chain employs TRBV3-1 and TRBJ2-3, with 7 positions matching TRBD1. The ends lost 4 bases at V and 13 bases at J; junction bases unmatched: 8. CDR3 size: 12 residues. Per the germline V gene, CDR1 is LGHDT and CDR2 is YNNKEL (reference sequence). DNA for the CDR3: TGTGCCAGCAGCCGTCGTGACAGGGATAAGTATTTT. Amino acid sequence: CASSRRDRDKYF.

The chain combines TRBV27 with TRBJ2-1, with D perhaps matching TRBD2 (6 bases). The V and J ends lost 3 bases and 6 bases respectively, with 18 bases between them. Germline V gene lookup returns CDR1 MNHEY and CDR2 SMNVEV (reference sequence). CDR3 length equals 16 residues. The DNA of the CDR3 is TGTGCCAGCAGTTTCTCCGGGCTAGCGCCTGCCAATGAGCAGTTCTTC. Translating gives CASSFSGLAPANEQFF.

The rearrangement uses TRBV18 and TRBJ2-1; D is unclear. The CDR3 contains 12 residues. Germline lookup yields CDR1 KGHSH and CDR2 LQKENI. V lost 4 bases and J 10 bases, leaving 11 bases between the germline ends. The CDR3 sequence is CASSQGQREQFF. CDR3 DNA sequence: TGTGCCAGCTCACAGGGCCAAAGAGAGCAGTTCTTC.

V and J are TRBV20-1 and TRBJ1-2; TRBD1 matches at 7 bases. The V gene end was trimmed by 1 base and the J gene end by 5 bases; junction bases not matched to a gene: 4. This CDR3 has 13 amino acids. Per the germline V gene, CDR1 is DFQATT and CDR2 is SNEGSKA (reference sequence). The CDR3 loop is CSARVGTAYGYTF. The CDR3 DNA reads TGCAGTGCTAGAGTCGGGACAGCTTATGGCTACACCTTC.